This T cell receptor (beta chain) was retrieved from a study of T cell responses to AZD1222 COVID-19 vaccine. The table came from immunoSEQ multiplex PCR; TCRdb's copy has only in-frame clones and leaves some out. The sample holds 63,000 or so clones, 65% to 90% seen once. Findings and caveats of the study: Donors were mostly white British, more females; clonal diversity possibly underestimated. Repertoire sampling happened only post peak T cell response. Researchers report vaccine-associated CD4 TCRs spanning spike, with dominance at 160-218 and 743-854.

With regard to this clone: What it binds is unknown.

Germline CDR1 is SGHTS and CDR2 is YDEGEE. The CDR3 covers 17 residues. V was clipped by 4 bases and J by 9 bases, with 23 bases between them. The clonotype originates from an adult in good health. The starting material was peripheral blood, obtained on day 0 of AZD1222 vaccination. The rearrangement uses TRBV5-8 and TRBJ1-6; perhaps TRBD1 as D (6 bases). Here the CDR3 DNA reads TGTGCCAGCAGCGGTGGGCAACGTACAGGGTATCCTTCACCCCTCCACTTT. Encoded protein: CASSGGQRTGYPSPLHF.